These 15 T cell receptor beta chains originate from one sample sequenced in a study of somatic mutations in cytotoxic T cells in rheumatoid arthritis. This table comes from immunoSEQ multiplex PCR, and its TCRdb copy is limited to in-frame clones, with some not included. The sample shows around 4,000 clones, around four fifths of them seen only once. The sequenced sample was CD8+ T cells sorted from blood. The receptors stem from a woman between 55 and 75 years old with rheumatoid arthritis.

The chain recombines TRBV7-2 with TRBJ2-1, with D tentatively TRBD2 (7 bases). The CDR3 covers 14 residues. V lost 8 bases, J lost 5 bases, and 16 bases lay in between. From germline, CDR1 is SGHTA and CDR2 FQGNSA. This chain's CDR3 is CASASWGGDNEQFF. CDR3 DNA sequence: TGTGCCAGCGCCTCCTGGGGGGGCGACAATGAGCAGTTCTTC.

The chain recombines TRBV13 with TRBJ2-2; 7 bases map to TRBD1. Per the germline V gene, CDR1 is PRHDT and CDR2 is FYEKMQ (reference sequence). This CDR3 contains 15 residues. The J segment lost 3 bases and the V segment lost 5 bases, leaving 6 bases of the junction unmatched. CDR3 sequence: CASSEWDSYTGELFF. The CDR3 nucleotides are TGTGCCAGCAGCGAATGGGACAGCTACACCGGGGAGCTGTTTTTT.

The chain combines TRBV6-4 with TRBJ2-7; 7 bases are shared with TRBD1. The V gene end was trimmed by 6 bases and the J gene end by 5 bases; junction bases not matched to a gene: 4. CDR1 is MRHNA and CDR2 is SNTAGT in the germline V gene. The CDR3 is 12 residues long. The CDR3 here is CASRTTGNEQYF. CDR3 DNA: TGTGCCAGCAGAACGACAGGGAACGAGCAGTACTTC.

There are a few counts of this clone. This rearrangement joins TRBV9 to TRBJ2-1, with 11 bases fitting TRBD2. This CDR3 region has 16 residues. V shed 3 bases, J shed 7 bases, and the junction held 9 bases outside the gene matches. The germline V gene encodes CDR1 SGDLS and CDR2 YYNGEE. DNA for the CDR3: TGTGCCAGCAGCGCCTACATAGCGGGGGGGCCGAATGAGCAGTTCTTC. Protein sequence: CASSAYIAGGPNEQFF.

This clone has only a few counts. The chain has TRBV5-6 and TRBJ1-2, with a tentative D call TRBD1 (5 bases). The CDR3 consists of 15 residues. Germline V lookup: CDR1 SGHDT, CDR2 YYEEEE. Trimming removed 2 bases at V and 1 base at J, with 12 bases between. The CDR3 here is CASSFQGSNNYGYTF. The CDR3 DNA is TGTGCCAGCAGCTTTCAGGGCTCTAATAACTATGGCTACACCTTC.

The sample holds a few counts of this clone. This chain uses TRBV28 with TRBJ2-5, with no clear D. The ends were cut back, 2 bases at V and 1 base at J, with 17 bases in the middle. Germline CDR1 and CDR2: MDHEN and SYDVKM. The CDR3 has 17 amino acids. In nucleotides, the CDR3 is TGTGCCAGCAGTTTAAACTTTCGATCTCCGGTCCAAGAGACCCAGTACTTC. This gives the protein CASSLNFRSPVQETQYF.

The chain joins TRBV6-5 to TRBJ1-2, with D tentatively TRBD1 (6 bases). V was trimmed by 5 bases and J by 3 bases, leaving 13 bases between them. CDR1 is MNHEY, CDR2 SVGAGI, per germline. The CDR3 is 14 residues long. The CDR3 DNA reads as TGTGCCAGCAGTCCCAGGGGTGGCGACTATGGCTACACCTTC. Protein: CASSPRGGDYGYTF.

The chain employs TRBV30 and TRBJ1-6, with 7 bases that match TRBD1. The CDR3 is 15 amino acids. Germline lookup yields CDR1 GTSNPN and CDR2 SVGIG (reference sequence). Germline trimming cut 1 base from V and 5 bases from J; bases unmatched to any gene: 5. Written as DNA, the CDR3 is TGTGCCTGGAGTGGAAATCAGGGGGATAATTCACCCCTCCACTTT. Encoded protein: CAWSGNQGDNSPLHF.

This rearrangement joins TRBV7-3 to TRBJ1-1; weak D call: TRBD1 (5 bases). V was shortened by 5 bases and J by 5 bases, with 12 bases between the two germline ends. Germline lookup yields CDR1 SGHTA and CDR2 FQGTGA. The CDR3 is made up of 13 amino acids. This chain's CDR3 is CASSARGATEAFF. The CDR3, as DNA: TGTGCCAGCAGCGCCCGCGGGGCTACTGAAGCTTTCTTT.

This chain joins TRBV9 and TRBJ2-2; 7 nucleotides line up with TRBD2. V lost 9 bases and J lost 8; bases outside the gene matches: 7. This CDR3 is 12 amino acids long. Germline loops: CDR1 SGDLS, CDR2 YYNGEE. The CDR3 DNA sequence: TGTGCCACGGAGCGGGGTCAGGGGGAGCTGTTTTTT. It translates to CATERGQGELFF.

This sequence joins TRBV28 and TRBJ1-4, with D unclear. The germline V gene encodes CDR1 MDHEN and CDR2 SYDVKM. V lost 3 bases and J lost 7, with 3 bases in between. This CDR3 has 11 residues. The CDR3 DNA reads TGTGCCAGCAGTTTCTTTGAAAAACTGTTTTTT. Protein product: CASSFFEKLFF.

This clone was recorded only once. The gene calls are TRBV4-1 and TRBJ2-7; the D gene is possibly TRBD1 (6 bases). This CDR3 has 14 residues. Germline V gene sequence: CDR1 MGHRA, CDR2 YSYEKL. The germline V and J ends were trimmed by 1 base and 3 bases, with 10 bases remaining between them. Written as DNA, the CDR3 is TGCGCCAGCAGCCAAGCCTTAGGGGGCTACGAGCAGTACTTC. It encodes CASSQALGGYEQYF.

The CDR3 DNA sequence: TGTGCCAGCAGTGAAGGGGGCGGGCCCCAGCATTTT. This translates into CASSEGGGPQHF. The chain uses TRBV6-1 and TRBJ1-5; tentative D call: TRBD1 (5 bases). CDR3 size: 12 residues. From germline, CDR1 is MNHNS and CDR2 SASEGT. V lost 1 base and J lost 9, with 7 bases in between.

This chain uses TRBV13 with TRBJ2-5; 7 positions match TRBD2. Germline V gene sequence: CDR1 PRHDT, CDR2 FYEKMQ (reference sequence). Trimming at V came to 3 bases and at J to 1 base, leaving 17 bases not matched to a gene. CDR3 length: 19 amino acids. CDR3 loop: CASSFYLRPPLAAQETQYF. For the CDR3, the DNA is TGTGCCAGCAGCTTTTATCTTAGGCCGCCTCTAGCGGCCCAAGAGACCCAGTACTTC.

J is TRBJ1-1 and V is TRBV19, with no clear D. Per the germline V gene, CDR1 is LNHDA and CDR2 is SQIVND (reference sequence). V dropped 1 base and J dropped 3 bases, with 21 bases sitting between them. The length of the CDR3 is 18 residues. CDR3 nucleotides: TGTGCCAGTAGTATAGCGAGTAGATTGTCGTGGGCAGACACTGAAGCTTTCTTT. Its protein product is CASSIASRLSWADTEAFF.